The 15 T cell receptor beta chains in this list originate from one sample, sequenced in a study of blood T cell repertoires in COVID-19. Libraries were prepared by immunoSEQ multiplex PCR; TCRdb keeps only in-frame clonotypes and omits some of them. The sample carries 200,000 to 250,000 clones, about 85% recorded once. The sequencing sample was made of peripheral blood. These receptors were obtained from a man between 40 and 49 years old with acute or convalescent COVID-19.

This rearrangement joins TRBV19 to TRBJ1-3; D remains unclear. CDR1 LNHDA and CDR2 SQIVND come from the germline V gene (reference sequence). Trimming took 7 bases from V and 0 from J, leaving 7 bases between them. The CDR3 covers 13 residues. The CDR3 sequence: CASMPGSGNTIYF. CDR3 bases: TGTGCCAGTATGCCGGGCTCTGGAAACACCATATATTTT. The full variable domain, completed using reference TRBV19 and TRBJ1-3, is DGGITQSPKYLFRKEGQNVTLSCEQNLNHDAMYWYRQDPGQGLRLIYYSQIVNDFQKGDIAEGYSVSREKKESFPLTVTSAQKNPTAFYLCASMPGSGNTIYFGEGSWLTVV.

CDR3 protein: CASSLGRDRGRSTEKLFF. The CDR3 bases are TGTGCCAGCAGCTTGGGCCGGGACAGGGGGCGGAGTACGGAAAAACTGTTTTTT. The chain links TRBV7-9 to TRBJ1-4; 12 nucleotides line up with TRBD1. The V gene end was trimmed by 3 bases and the J gene end by 8 bases; junction bases not matched to a gene: 13. The CDR3 sequence is 18 residues long. CDR1 is SEHNR, CDR2 FQNEAQ, per germline (reference sequence).

The chain recombines TRBV19 with TRBJ1-6, with 7 bases that match TRBD1. With 4 bases clipped from V and 7 bases from J, the junction kept 7 bases outside the gene matches. Germline loops: CDR1 LNHDA, CDR2 SQIVND (reference sequence). The CDR3 runs to 15 residues. The CDR3 coding sequence is TGTGCCAGTAGTACTCCGGGACAGCCAAATTCACCCCTCCACTTT. It translates to CASSTPGQPNSPLHF. The full variable domain, with the rest looked up from reference TRBV19 and TRBJ1-6, is DGGITQSPKYLFRKEGQNVTLSCEQNLNHDAMYWYRQDPGQGLRLIYYSQIVNDFQKGDIAEGYSVSREKKESFPLTVTSAQKNPTAFYLCASSTPGQPNSPLHFGNGTRLTVT.

This chain connects TRBV7-9 to TRBJ1-2; D ambiguous. Germline V gene sequence: CDR1 SEHNR, CDR2 FQNEAQ (reference sequence). This CDR3 is built from 12 residues. With 2 bases removed from V and 4 bases from J, the gap between germline ends came to 5 bases. DNA of the CDR3: TGTGCCAGCAGCTTATACTCCTATGGCTACACCTTC. It encodes CASSLYSYGYTF.

The sample holds a few counts of this clone. The chain uses TRBV5-4 and TRBJ2-7; D is unclear. The CDR3 covers 13 residues. CDR1 and CDR2 from the germline V gene are SGHNT and YYREEE (reference sequence). V was trimmed by 1 base and J by 3 bases, leaving 8 bases between them. CDR3 protein: CASSLSGIYEQYF. CDR3 DNA sequence: TGTGCCAGCAGCTTGAGTGGCATCTACGAGCAGTACTTC.

The chain joins TRBV11-2 to TRBJ2-7; no clear D. The CDR3 is 15 amino acids. Germline V gene lookup returns CDR1 SGHAT and CDR2 FQNNGV. V lost 1 base to trimming and J lost 5 bases, with 15 bases between them. The CDR3 is CASSLVGRSRHEQYF. CDR3 DNA sequence: TGTGCCAGCAGCTTAGTGGGCAGGTCCAGGCACGAGCAGTACTTC.

The chain recombines TRBV6-5 with TRBJ1-5; perhaps TRBD1 as D (5 bases). Germline V gene sequence: CDR1 MNHEY, CDR2 SVGAGI. The CDR3 is made up of 15 amino acids. The V end was cut by 0 bases, the J end by 4 bases, with 10 bases between. The CDR3 DNA follows: TGTGCCAGCAGTTACTCGACAGTAGGAAATCAGCCCCAGCATTTT. Its translation: CASSYSTVGNQPQHF.

J is TRBJ1-5 and V is TRBV2, with a weak D call TRBD1 (5 bases). Germline V gene lookup returns CDR1 SNHLY and CDR2 FYNNEI. The CDR3 length is 15 residues. V lost 7 bases and J lost 4, with 17 bases in between. Here the CDR3 reads CASKPFRVENQPQHF. In nucleotides, the CDR3 is TGTGCCAGCAAGCCTTTCAGGGTCGAAAATCAGCCCCAGCATTTT.

About this clone: Other DNA sequences within the sample encode an identical CDR3. CDR3 amino acids: CASSGQGYTEAFF. In nucleotides, the CDR3 is TGTGCCAGCAGTGGACAGGGATACACTGAAGCTTTCTTT. This sequence joins TRBV2 and TRBJ1-1, with 7 bases fitting TRBD1. Unmatched junction bases numbered 2, after V lost 4 bases and J lost 3 bases. The CDR3 is made up of 13 amino acids. Germline V lookup: CDR1 SNHLY, CDR2 FYNNEI. The complete variable domain, with remaining parts taken from reference TRBV2 and TRBJ1-1, reads EPEVTQTPSHQVTQMGQEVILRCVPISNHLYFYWYRQILGQKVEFLVSFYNNEISEKSEIFDDQFSVERPDGSNFTLKIRSTKLEDSAMYFCASSGQGYTEAFFGQGTRLTVV.

CDR3 loop: CASSLEGASLEQYF. The CDR3 DNA reads TGCGCCAGCAGCTTGGAGGGAGCCTCCTTGGAGCAGTACTTC. The chain couples TRBV5-1 to TRBJ2-7, with TRBD2 as a possible D gene (5 bases). CDR1 is SGHRS, CDR2 YFSETQ, per germline. Trimming pared 0 bases from V and 7 bases from J, leaving 14 bases between. This CDR3 is built from 14 residues.

V usage is TRBV5-4 and J usage is TRBJ1-2, with D tentatively TRBD1 (6 bases). Looked up from germline, CDR1 is SGHNT and CDR2 is YYREEE (reference sequence). The CDR3 is 16 residues long. V gave up 1 base and J gave up 4 bases, with 17 bases separating them. The CDR3 DNA is TGTGCCAGCAGCTTGAAATCCCCAGGGGTGGGCTATGGCTACACCTTC. Translating it yields CASSLKSPGVGYGYTF.

A single count supports this clone. Distinct nucleotide sequences in the sample also encode this CDR3. The CDR3 is CASSQDTGGTNEKLFF. The CDR3 coding sequence is TGTGCCAGCAGCCAAGATACAGGGGGAACTAATGAAAAACTGTTTTTT. The V call is TRBV4-2, the J call TRBJ1-4; 8 nucleotides agree with TRBD1. The CDR3 extends over 16 amino acids. The ends lost 0 bases at V and 1 base at J; junction bases unmatched: 1. The germline V gene encodes CDR1 LGHNA and CDR2 YNFKEQ.

This rearrangement joins TRBV5-6 to TRBJ1-2; the D is unclear. V was pared by 0 bases and J by 10 bases, with 10 bases between. CDR3 length equals 12 residues. The germline V gene encodes CDR1 SGHDT and CDR2 YYEEEE. The DNA of the CDR3 is TGTGCCAGCAGCTTGGGGCAGACACTCTACACCTTC. It is translated as CASSLGQTLYTF.

V and J are TRBV27 and TRBJ1-5; 7 nucleotides agree with TRBD1. J lost 0 bases, V lost 5 bases, and 4 bases had no gene match. The germline gives CDR1 MNHEY, CDR2 SMNVEV (reference sequence). This CDR3 contains 15 residues. CDR3 residues: CASSGTAYSNQPQHF. The CDR3 DNA follows: TGTGCCAGCAGTGGGACAGCTTATAGCAATCAGCCCCAGCATTTT.

The chain is built from TRBV7-2 and TRBJ1-1; tentatively, D is TRBD1 (5 bases). V dropped 1 base and J dropped 9 bases, with 21 bases sitting between them. Germline CDR1 reads SGHTA; CDR2 reads FQGNSA. This CDR3 comprises 16 residues. The CDR3 bases are TGTGCCAGCAGCTTAGGCCTGGGAGGGGAGTTCGGTAAAGCTTTCTTT. Translated, it gives CASSLGLGGEFGKAFF.